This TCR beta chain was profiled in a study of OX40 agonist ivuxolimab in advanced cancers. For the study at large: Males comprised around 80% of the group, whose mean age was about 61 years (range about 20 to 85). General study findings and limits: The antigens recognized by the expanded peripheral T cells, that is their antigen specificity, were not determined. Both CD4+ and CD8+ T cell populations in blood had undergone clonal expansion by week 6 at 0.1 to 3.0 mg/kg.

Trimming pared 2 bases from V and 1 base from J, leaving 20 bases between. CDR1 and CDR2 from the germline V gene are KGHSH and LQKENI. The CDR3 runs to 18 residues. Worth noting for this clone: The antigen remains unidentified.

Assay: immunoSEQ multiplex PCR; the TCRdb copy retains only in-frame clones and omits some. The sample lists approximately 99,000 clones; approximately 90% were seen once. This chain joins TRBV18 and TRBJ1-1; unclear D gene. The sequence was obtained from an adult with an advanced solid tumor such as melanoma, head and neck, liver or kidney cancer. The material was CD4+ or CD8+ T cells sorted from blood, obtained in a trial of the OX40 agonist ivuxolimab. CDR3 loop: CASSPEVQLIYPNTEAFF. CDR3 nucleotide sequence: TGTGCCAGCTCACCAGAGGTCCAGCTAATATATCCGAACACTGAAGCTTTCTTT.